The TCR beta chain described here comes from a study of response to subunit inactivated influenza vaccine. Study results and limitations: Authors suggested each seasonal influenza vaccination recruits few new T cells.

Germline assignment: CDR1 LNHNV and CDR2 YYDKDF (reference sequence). Trimming stripped 2 bases from V and 6 bases from J, with 11 bases between. The CDR3 runs 13 residues. MiXCR, run by TCRdb on the RT-PCR reads, gives a single entry per CDR3 protein. Here the sample spans roughly 700,000 distinct CDR3 sequences, less than 20% being singletons. This clonotype has more than one count but fewer than ten. Its matching antigen is unknown. The receptor was isolated from a man aged 50-59 years who received an inactivated influenza vaccine. Sequencing used PBMCs from blood, obtained about 12 days after vaccination. V usage is TRBV15 and J usage is TRBJ2-7, with a weak D call TRBD1 (6 bases). The CDR3 loop reads CATSRYLGAEQYF. In DNA form, the CDR3 reads TGTGCCACCAGCAGATACCTGGGGGCCGAGCAGTACTTC.